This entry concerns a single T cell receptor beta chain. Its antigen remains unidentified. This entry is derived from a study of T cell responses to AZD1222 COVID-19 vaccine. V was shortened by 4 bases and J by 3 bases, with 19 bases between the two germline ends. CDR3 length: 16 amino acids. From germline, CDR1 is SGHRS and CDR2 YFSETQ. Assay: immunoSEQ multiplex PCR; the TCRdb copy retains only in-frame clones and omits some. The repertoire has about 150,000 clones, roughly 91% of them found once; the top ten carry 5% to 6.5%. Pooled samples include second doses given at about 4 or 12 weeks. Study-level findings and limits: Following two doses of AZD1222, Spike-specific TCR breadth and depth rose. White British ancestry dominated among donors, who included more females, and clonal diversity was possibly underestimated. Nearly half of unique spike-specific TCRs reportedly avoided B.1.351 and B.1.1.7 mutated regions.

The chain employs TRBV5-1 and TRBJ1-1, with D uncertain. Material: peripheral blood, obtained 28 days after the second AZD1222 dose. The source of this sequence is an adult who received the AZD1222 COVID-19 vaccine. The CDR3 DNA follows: TGCGCCAGCAGCAAACAGCCCCGGGGAGGTGACACTGAAGCTTTCTTT. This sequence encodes CASSKQPRGGDTEAFF.